This entry concerns a single T cell receptor (beta chain). What it binds is not known. A read error is possible here, since a much larger clone lies one base away. This sample is drawn from a study of early T cells in non-severe SARS-CoV-2 infection. Whole-study context: The input, bulk RNA from unsorted whole blood, was sequenced, and chains were unpaired. General study findings and limits: Matches to VDJdb favored anti-spike CD8 responses and missed private and CD4 specificities.

In the library, individual cDNA molecules carried attached unique molecular identifiers. In TCRdb, the 5' RACE reads were re-called with MiXCR into one record per CDR3 protein. The sample contains approximately 70,000 distinct CDR3 sequences, 9% to 10% of which appear only once. Germline V gene sequence: CDR1 MNHEY, CDR2 SMNVEV (reference sequence). The length of the CDR3 is 15 residues. The rearrangement links TRBV27 to TRBJ1-1, with 10 bases fitting TRBD1. The sequence came from an adult who was a healthcare worker with PCR-confirmed SARS-CoV-2 infection or an uninfected control (not recorded which). Material: whole blood, obtained at baseline. CDR3 DNA: TGTGCCAGCAGTTTCGGACAGGGGGTGATCACTGAAGCTCTCTTT. It codes for CASSFGQGVITEALF.